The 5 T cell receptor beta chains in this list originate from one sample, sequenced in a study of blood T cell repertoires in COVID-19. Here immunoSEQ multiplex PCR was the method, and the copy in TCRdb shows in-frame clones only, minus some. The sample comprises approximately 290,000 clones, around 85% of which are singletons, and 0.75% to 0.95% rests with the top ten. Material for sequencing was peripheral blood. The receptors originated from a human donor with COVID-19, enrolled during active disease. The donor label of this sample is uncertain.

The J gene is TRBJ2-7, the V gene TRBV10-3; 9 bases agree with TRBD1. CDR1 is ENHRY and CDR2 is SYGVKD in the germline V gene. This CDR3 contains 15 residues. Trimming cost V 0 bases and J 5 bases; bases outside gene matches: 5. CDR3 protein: CAISESGTGNHEQYF. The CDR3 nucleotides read TGTGCCATCAGTGAGTCGGGGACAGGGAATCACGAGCAGTACTTC.

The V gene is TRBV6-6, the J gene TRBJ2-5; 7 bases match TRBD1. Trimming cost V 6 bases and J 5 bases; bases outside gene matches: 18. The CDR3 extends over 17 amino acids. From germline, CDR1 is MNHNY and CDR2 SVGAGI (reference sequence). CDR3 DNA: TGTGCCAGCAGCCGAAAGGAGAGGAAGGGGGCGCCGGAGACCCAGTACTTC. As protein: CASSRKERKGAPETQYF.

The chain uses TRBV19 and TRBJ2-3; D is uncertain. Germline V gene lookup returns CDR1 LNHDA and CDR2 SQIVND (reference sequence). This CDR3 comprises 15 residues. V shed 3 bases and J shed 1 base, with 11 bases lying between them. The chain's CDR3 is CASSISGGGTDTQYF. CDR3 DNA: TGTGCCAGTAGTATTTCTGGCGGAGGCACAGATACGCAGTATTTT.

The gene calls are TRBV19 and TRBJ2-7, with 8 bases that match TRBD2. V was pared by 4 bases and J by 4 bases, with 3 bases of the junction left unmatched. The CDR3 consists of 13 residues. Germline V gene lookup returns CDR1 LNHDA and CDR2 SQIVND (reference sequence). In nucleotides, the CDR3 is TGTGCCAGTAGTAAAGCGGGAGCGTACGAGCAGTACTTC. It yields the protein CASSKAGAYEQYF.

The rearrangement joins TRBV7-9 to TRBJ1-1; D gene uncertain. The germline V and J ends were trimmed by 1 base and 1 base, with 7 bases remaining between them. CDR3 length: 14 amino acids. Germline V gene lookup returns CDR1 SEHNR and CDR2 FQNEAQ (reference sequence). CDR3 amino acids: CASSLGAGNTEAFF. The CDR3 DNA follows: TGTGCCAGCAGCTTAGGAGCGGGGAACACTGAAGCTTTCTTT.